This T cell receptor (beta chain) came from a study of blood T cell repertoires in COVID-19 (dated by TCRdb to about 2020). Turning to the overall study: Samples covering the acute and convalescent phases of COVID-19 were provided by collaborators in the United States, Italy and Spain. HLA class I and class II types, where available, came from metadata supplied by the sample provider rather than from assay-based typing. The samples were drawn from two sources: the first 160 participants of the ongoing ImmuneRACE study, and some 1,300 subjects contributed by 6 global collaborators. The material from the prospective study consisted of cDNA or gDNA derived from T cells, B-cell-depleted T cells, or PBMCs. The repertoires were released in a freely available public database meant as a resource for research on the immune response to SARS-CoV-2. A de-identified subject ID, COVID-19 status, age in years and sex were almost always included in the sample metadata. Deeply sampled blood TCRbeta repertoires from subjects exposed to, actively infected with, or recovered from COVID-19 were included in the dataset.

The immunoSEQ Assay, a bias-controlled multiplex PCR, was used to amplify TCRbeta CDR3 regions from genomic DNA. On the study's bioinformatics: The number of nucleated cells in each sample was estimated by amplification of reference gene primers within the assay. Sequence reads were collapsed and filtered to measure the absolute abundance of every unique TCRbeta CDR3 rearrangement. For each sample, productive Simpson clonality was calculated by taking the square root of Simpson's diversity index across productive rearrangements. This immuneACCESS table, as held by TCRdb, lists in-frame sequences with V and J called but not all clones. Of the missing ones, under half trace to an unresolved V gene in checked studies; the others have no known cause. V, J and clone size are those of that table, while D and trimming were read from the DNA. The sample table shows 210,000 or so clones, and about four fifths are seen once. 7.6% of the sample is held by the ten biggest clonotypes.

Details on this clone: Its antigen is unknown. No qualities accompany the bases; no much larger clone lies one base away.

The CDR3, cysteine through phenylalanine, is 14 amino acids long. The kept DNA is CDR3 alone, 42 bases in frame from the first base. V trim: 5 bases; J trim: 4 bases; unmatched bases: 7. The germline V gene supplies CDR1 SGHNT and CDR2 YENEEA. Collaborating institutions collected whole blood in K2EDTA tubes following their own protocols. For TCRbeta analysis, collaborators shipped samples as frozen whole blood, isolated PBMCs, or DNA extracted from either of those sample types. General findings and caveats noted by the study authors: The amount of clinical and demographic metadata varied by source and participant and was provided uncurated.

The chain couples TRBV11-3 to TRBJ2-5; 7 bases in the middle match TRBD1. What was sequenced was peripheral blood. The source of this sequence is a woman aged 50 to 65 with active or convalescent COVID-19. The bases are TGTGCCAGCAGCCCCCGACAGGGCGGAGAGACCCAGTACTTC. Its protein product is CASSPRQGGETQYF.